This T cell receptor beta chain originates from a study of identical twins. CDR3 size: 12 residues. Deletions cut 6 bases from V and 9 bases from J, with 12 bases between. The authors used template switching to add a universal primer site and gave cDNA unique molecular identifiers. TCRdb recomputed calls from the 5' RACE reads with MiXCR, one row per CDR3 protein. The sample yields around 340,000 distinct CDR3 sequences, roughly 12% seen once. Study results and limitations: Out-of-frame sharing of TCR alpha in monozygotic twins was underestimated by models. Fewer insertions were carried by abundant cord blood beta clonotypes, but none was seen in memory repertoires. Twins shared out-of-frame alpha sequences with excess low generation probability.

The sample holds many counts of this clonotype. Its target is unknown. These data also formed part of another study, on yellow fever vaccine responses in identical twins.

Sequencing used CD8+ T cells sorted from blood. The TCR was taken from a woman aged 18-29 years in good health. The chain employs TRBV12-3 or TRBV12-4 and TRBJ2-1; D possibly matches TRBD1 or TRBD2 (5 bases each). The CDR3 DNA reads TGTGCCAGCAGAATAGGGACGCTTGAGCAGTTCTTC. Its protein product is CASRIGTLEQFF.